This record covers a single T cell receptor (beta chain). The data belong to a study of shared clonotypes between healthy human individuals. Libraries were prepared by immunoSEQ multiplex PCR; TCRdb keeps only in-frame clonotypes and omits some of them. The table shows about 700,000 clones, with 92% occurring only once. Terminally differentiated effector memory CD45RA+ cells were left out of the naive CD8 fraction, which was CD45RO-negative and positively selected for CCR7. From germline, CDR1 is MNHEY and CDR2 SMNVEV (reference sequence). This CDR3 region has 14 residues. Trimming took 10 bases from V and 3 from J, leaving 18 bases between them.

V usage is TRBV27 and J usage is TRBJ2-5, with D perhaps matching TRBD2 (6 bases). The sequence came from a man aged 25 to 40 in good health. The sample was naive CD8+ T cells sorted from blood. For the CDR3, the DNA is TGTGCCACCTACCCATTAGGAGGGAAAGAGACCCAGTACTTC. As protein: CATYPLGGKETQYF.